The T cell receptor beta chain described here comes from a study of blood T cell repertoires in COVID-19. Study information: Acute-phase and convalescent COVID-19 samples originated in the United States, Italy and Spain. Nucleic acid was either cDNA or gDNA, and it came from T cells, B-cell-depleted T cells, or PBMCs.

In the study's own analysis: Amplification of reference gene primers provided the estimated nucleated cell counts. This table comes from immunoSEQ multiplex PCR, and its TCRdb copy is limited to in-frame clones, with some not included. Clone size and V and J calls were adopted from that table, with D and trimming inferred from the DNA. The sample consists of about 440,000 clones, 90% of them appearing once. Symptom resolution, clearance, or two negative PCRs marked donors in Cohort 3 as recovered. V shed 2 bases and J 2 bases; nucleotides not matched to a gene: 10. This CDR3 is 17 amino acids long. Germline CDR1 MNHNS, CDR2 SASEGT.

The origin of this receptor is a man aged 18-30 years who had recovered from COVID-19. The chain carries TRBV6-1 and TRBJ2-3; TRBD2 matches 7 bases. Sequences were obtained from PBMCs or T cells enriched from blood (not recorded which). As DNA, the CDR3 is TGTGCCAGCAGTGAATTTCCCGCGGGAGACACCACAGATACGCAGTATTTT. Amino acids: CASSEFPAGDTTDTQYF.